This T cell receptor beta chain derives from a study of human T cells and chemical hapten exposure. Whole-study findings and limits: Large CDR3 similarity clusters arose significantly more often from expanded TCRs than from controls.

Noted time point: patch test 2, 6 weeks after DPC sensitization. Treatment indicated: therapeutic diphenylcyclopropenone sensitization with weekly scalp DPC. TCRdb independently ran MiXCR on the RACE reads; one entry per CDR3 protein. The table lists fewer than 150,000 distinct CDR3 sequences, approximately 12% of them singletons. On this clonotype itself: The antigen remains undetermined.

Per the germline V gene, CDR1 is SGHVS and CDR2 is FNYEAQ. The length of the CDR3 is 13 residues. Trimming removed 0 bases at V and 6 bases at J, with 6 bases between. Sequenced material: whole blood, taken in connection with sensitization to the hapten diphenylcyclopropenone (DPC). The rearrangement uses TRBV7-6 and TRBJ2-1; D is unresolved. The receptor was derived from a woman between 50 and 59 years old with alopecia areata. Some clones in this sample may be carry-over from other donors' samples. For the CDR3, the DNA is TGTGCCAGCAGCTTAGCGTTGCGCAATGAGCAGTTCTTC. Translating it yields CASSLALRNEQFF. Complete variable domain (other parts from reference TRBV7-6 and TRBJ2-1): GAGVSQSPRYKVTKRGQDVALRCDPISGHVSLYWYRQALGQGPEFLTYFNYEAQQDKSGLPNDRFSAERPEGSISTLTIQRTEQRDSAMYRCASSLALRNEQFFGPGTRLTVL.